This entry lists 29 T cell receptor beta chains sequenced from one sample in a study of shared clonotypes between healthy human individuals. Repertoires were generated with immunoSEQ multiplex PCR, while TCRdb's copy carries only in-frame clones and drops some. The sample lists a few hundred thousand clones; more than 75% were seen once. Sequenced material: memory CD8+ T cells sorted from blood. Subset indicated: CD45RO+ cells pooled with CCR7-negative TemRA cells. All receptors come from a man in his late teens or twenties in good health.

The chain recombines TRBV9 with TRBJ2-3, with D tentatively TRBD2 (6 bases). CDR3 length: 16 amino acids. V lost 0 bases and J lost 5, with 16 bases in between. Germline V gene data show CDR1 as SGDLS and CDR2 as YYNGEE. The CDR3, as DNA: TGTGCCAGCAGCGTAGCTTCGGGACTTAGTATAGATACGCAGTATTTT. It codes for CASSVASGLSIDTQYF. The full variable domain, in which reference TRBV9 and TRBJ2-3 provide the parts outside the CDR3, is DSGVTQTPKHLITATGQRVTLRCSPRSGDLSVYWYQQSLDQGLQFLIQYYNGEERAKGNILERFSAQQFPDLHSELNLSSLELGDSALYFCASSVASGLSIDTQYFGPGTRLTVL.

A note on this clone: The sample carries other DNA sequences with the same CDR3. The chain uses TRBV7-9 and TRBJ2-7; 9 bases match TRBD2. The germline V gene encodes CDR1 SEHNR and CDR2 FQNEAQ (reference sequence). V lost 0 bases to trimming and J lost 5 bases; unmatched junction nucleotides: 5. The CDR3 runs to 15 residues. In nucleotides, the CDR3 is TGTGCCAGCAGCTTAGCGGCGGGAGGGCCTGACGAGCAGTACTTC. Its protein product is CASSLAAGGPDEQYF.

CDR3 protein: CACGGLGTGELFF. CDR3 nucleotides: TGTGCCTGCGGGGGCCTGGGGACCGGGGAGCTGTTTTTT. The chain is built from TRBV30 and TRBJ2-2; D possibly matches TRBD1 or TRBD2 (6 bases each). Trimming removed 6 bases from V and 5 bases from J, with 13 bases in between. The germline V gene encodes CDR1 GTSNPN and CDR2 SVGIG (reference sequence). This CDR3 comprises 13 residues.

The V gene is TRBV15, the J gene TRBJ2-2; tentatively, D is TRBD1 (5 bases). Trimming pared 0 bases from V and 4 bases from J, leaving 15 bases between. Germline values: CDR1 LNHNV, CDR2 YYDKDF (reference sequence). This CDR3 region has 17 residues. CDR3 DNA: TGTGCCACCAGCAGAGACCTCCGACAGACAGCCACCGGGGAGCTGTTTTTT. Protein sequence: CATSRDLRQTATGELFF.

As DNA, the CDR3 is TGTGCCAGCAGTGAACTAACAGCCCTGAACACTGAAGCTTTCTTT. Translated: CASSELTALNTEAFF. The rearrangement uses TRBV6-1 and TRBJ1-1, with D unclear. Germline V gene sequence: CDR1 MNHNS, CDR2 SASEGT. V dropped 2 bases and J dropped 0 bases, with 10 bases sitting between them. The CDR3 consists of 15 residues.

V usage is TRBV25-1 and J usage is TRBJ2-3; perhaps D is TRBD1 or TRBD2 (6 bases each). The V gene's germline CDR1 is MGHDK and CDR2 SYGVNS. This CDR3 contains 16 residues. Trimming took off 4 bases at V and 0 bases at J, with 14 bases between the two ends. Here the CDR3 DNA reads TGTGCCAGCAGTGGGCCTTCGGGGGCTAGCACAGATACGCAGTATTTT. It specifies CASSGPSGASTDTQYF.

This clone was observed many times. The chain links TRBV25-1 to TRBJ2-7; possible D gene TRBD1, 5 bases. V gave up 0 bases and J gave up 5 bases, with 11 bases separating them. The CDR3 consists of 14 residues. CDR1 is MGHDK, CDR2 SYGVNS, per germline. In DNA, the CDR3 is TGTGCCAGCAGTGAATACCAGGGTCCCCACGAGCAGTACTTC. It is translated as CASSEYQGPHEQYF.

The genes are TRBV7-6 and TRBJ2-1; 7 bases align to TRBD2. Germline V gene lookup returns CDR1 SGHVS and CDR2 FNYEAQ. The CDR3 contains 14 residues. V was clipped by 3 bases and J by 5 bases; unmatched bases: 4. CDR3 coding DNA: TGTGCCAGCAGCTTCTACGGGGGGAACAATGAGCAGTTCTTC. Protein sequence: CASSFYGGNNEQFF.

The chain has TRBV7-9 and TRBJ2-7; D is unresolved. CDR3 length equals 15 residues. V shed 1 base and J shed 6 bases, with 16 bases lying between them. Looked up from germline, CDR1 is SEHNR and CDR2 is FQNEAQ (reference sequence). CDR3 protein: CASSLGSHYSPEQYF. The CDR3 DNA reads TGTGCCAGCAGCTTAGGTAGCCATTACTCCCCCGAGCAGTACTTC.

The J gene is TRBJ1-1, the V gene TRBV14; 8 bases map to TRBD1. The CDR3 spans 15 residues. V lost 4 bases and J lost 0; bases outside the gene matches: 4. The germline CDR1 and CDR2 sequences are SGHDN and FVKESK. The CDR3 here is CASSRRDRLNTEAFF. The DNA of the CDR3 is TGTGCCAGCAGCCGAAGGGACAGGTTGAACACTGAAGCTTTCTTT.

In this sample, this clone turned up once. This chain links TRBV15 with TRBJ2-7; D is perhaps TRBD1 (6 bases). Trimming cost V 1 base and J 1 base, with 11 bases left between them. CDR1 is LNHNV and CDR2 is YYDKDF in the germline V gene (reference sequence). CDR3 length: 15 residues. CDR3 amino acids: CATSRGRQGSYEQYF. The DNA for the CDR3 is TGTGCCACCAGCAGAGGCCGGCAGGGGTCCTACGAGCAGTACTTC.

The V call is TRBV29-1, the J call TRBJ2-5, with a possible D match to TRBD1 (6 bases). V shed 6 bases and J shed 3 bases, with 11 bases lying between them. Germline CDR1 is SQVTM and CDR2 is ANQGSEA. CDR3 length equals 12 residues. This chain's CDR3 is CSVTRGKETQYF. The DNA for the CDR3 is TGCAGCGTAACGAGGGGGAAAGAGACCCAGTACTTC.

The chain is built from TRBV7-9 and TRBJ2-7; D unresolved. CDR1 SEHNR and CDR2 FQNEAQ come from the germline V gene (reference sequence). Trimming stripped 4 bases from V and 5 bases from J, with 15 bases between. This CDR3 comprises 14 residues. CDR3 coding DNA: TGTGCCAGCAGCTCCGACCAAAAAGCCCACGAGCAGTACTTC. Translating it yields CASSSDQKAHEQYF.

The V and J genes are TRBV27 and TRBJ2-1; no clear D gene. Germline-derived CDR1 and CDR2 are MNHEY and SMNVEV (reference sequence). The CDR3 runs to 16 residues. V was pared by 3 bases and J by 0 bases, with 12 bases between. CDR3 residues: CASSFTHTFSYNEQFF. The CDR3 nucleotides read TGTGCCAGCAGTTTTACACACACGTTCTCCTACAATGAGCAGTTCTTC.

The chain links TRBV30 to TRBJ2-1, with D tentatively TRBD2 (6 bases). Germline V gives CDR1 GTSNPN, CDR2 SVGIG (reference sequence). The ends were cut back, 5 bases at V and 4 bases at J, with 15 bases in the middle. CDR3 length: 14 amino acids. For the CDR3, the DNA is TGTGCCTGGCGGGCGGGGACGGAGTACAATGAGCAGTTCTTC. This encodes CAWRAGTEYNEQFF.

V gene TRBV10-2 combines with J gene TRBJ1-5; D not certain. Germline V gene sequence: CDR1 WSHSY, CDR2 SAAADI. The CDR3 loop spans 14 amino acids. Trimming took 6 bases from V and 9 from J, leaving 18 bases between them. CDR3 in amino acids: CASRGWRESGPQHF. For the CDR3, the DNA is TGCGCCAGCAGGGGGTGGCGTGAGAGTGGGCCCCAGCATTTT.

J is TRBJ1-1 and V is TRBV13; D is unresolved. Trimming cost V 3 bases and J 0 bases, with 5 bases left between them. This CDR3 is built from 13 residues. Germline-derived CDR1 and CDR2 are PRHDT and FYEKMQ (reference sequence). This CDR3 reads CASSFGLNTEAFF. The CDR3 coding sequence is TGTGCCAGCAGCTTCGGGTTGAACACTGAAGCTTTCTTT.

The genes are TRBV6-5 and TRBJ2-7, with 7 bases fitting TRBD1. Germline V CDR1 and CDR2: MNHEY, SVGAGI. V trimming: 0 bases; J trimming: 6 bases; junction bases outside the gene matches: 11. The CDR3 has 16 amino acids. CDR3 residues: CASSYSPGTEVGEQYF. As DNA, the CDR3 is TGTGCCAGCAGTTACTCACCTGGGACAGAAGTAGGCGAGCAGTACTTC.

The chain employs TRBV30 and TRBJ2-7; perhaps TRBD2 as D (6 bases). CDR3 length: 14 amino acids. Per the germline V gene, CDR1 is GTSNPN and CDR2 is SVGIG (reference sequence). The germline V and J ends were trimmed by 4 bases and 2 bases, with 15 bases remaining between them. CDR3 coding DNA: TGTGCCTGGAAGTTGGCGGGATACACCTACGAGCAGTACTTC. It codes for CAWKLAGYTYEQYF.

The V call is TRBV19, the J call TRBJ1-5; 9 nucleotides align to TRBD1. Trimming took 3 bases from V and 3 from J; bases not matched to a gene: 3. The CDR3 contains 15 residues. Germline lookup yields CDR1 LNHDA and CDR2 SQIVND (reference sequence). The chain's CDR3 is CASSIRDRVNQPQHF. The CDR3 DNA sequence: TGTGCCAGTAGTATTCGGGACAGGGTCAATCAGCCCCAGCATTTT.

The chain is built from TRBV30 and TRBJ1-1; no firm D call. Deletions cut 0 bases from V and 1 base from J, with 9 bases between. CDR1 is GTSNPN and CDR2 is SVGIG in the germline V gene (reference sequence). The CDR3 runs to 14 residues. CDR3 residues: CAWSVGQTNTEAFF. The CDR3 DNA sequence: TGTGCCTGGAGTGTGGGCCAGACGAACACTGAAGCTTTCTTT.

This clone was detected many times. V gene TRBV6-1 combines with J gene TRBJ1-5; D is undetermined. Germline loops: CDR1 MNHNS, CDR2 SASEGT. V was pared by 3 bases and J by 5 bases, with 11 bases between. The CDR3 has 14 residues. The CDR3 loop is CASSENSPHQPQHF. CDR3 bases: TGTGCCAGCAGTGAGAACTCTCCCCATCAGCCCCAGCATTTT.

CDR3 DNA sequence: TGTGCTAGTGGTTTGCCCCTCGGCCTCCCTTCTTCCTACGAGCAGTACTTC. As protein: CASGLPLGLPSSYEQYF. The V and J genes are TRBV12-5 and TRBJ2-7; no definite D call. The germline V gene has CDR1 LGHNT and CDR2 FRNRAP. V was pared by 2 bases and J by 1 base, with 18 bases between. This CDR3 comprises 17 residues.

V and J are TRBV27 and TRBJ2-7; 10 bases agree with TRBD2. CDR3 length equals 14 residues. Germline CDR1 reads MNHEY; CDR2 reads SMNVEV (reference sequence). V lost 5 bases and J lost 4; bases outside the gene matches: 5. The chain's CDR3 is CASSARTSGYEQYF. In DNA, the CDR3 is TGTGCCAGCAGTGCCCGGACTAGCGGATACGAGCAGTACTTC.

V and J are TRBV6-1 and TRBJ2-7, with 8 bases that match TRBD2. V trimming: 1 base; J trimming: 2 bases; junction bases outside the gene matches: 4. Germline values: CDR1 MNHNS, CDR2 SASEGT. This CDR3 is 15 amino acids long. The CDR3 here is CASSEGAGAAYEQYF. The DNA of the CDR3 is TGTGCCAGCAGTGAAGGAGCGGGGGCCGCCTACGAGCAGTACTTC.

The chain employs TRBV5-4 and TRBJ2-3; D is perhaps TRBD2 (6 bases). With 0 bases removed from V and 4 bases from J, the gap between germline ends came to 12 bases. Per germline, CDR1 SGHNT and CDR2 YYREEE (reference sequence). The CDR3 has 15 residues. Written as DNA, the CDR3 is TGTGCCAGCAGCTTGGCAGGCGGGGCAGCAGATACGCAGTATTTT. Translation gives CASSLAGGAADTQYF.

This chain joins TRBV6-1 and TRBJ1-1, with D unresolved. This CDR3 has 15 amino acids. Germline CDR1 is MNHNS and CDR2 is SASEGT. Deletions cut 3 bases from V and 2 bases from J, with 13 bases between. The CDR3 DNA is TGTGCCAGCAGTGATGTGAGACTGACAAACACTGAAGCTTTCTTT. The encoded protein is CASSDVRLTNTEAFF.

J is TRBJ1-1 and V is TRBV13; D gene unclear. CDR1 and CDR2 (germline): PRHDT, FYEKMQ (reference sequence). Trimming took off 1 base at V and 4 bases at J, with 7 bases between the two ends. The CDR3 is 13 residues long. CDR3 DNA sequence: TGTGCCAGCAGCTTAGACTCAGGCACTGAAGCTTTCTTT. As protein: CASSLDSGTEAFF.

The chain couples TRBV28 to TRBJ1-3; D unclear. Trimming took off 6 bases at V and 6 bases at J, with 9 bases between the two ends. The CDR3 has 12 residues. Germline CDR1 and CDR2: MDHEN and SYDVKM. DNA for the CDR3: TGTGCCAGCAGAGCCGGATTAAACACCATATATTTT. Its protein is CASRAGLNTIYF.